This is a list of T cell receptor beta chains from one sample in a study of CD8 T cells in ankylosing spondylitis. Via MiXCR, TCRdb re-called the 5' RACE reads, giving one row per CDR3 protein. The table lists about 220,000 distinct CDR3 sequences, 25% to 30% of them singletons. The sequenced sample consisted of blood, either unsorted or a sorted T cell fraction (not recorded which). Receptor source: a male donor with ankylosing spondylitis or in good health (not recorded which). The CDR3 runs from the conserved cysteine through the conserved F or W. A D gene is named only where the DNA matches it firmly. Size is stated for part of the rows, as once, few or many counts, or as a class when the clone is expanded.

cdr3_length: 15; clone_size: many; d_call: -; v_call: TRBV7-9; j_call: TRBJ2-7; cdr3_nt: TGTGCCAGCAGCCCGGTAAAGGACACTTACTACGAGCAGTACTTC; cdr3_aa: CASSPVKDTYYEQYF
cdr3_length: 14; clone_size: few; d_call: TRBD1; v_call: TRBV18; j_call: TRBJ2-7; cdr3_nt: TGTGCCAGCTCGCGACTGGGACAGAGCTACGAGCAGTACTTC; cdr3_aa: CASSRLGQSYEQYF
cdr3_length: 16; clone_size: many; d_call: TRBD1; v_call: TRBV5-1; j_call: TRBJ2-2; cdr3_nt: TGCGCCAGCAGGGTCGGGACAGGGGGCTTCACCGGGGAGCTGTTTTTT; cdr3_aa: CASRVGTGGFTGELFF
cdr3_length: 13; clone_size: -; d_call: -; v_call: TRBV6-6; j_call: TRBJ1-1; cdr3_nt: TGTGCCAGCAGTGTACAGGATACCCCTGAAGCTTTCTTT; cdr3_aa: CASSVQDTPEAFF
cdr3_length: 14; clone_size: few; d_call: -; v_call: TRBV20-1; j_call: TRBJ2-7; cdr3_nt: TGCAGTGCTGAAATCGGGAGTAGCTCCTACGAGCAGTACTTC; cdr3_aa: CSAEIGSSSYEQYF
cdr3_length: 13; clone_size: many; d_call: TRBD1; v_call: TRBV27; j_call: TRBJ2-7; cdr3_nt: TGTGCCAGCAGCCGACAGGGGCTCTACGAGCAGTACTTC; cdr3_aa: CASSRQGLYEQYF
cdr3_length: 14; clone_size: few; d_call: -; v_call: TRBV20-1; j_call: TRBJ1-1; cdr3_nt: TGCAGTGCTAGAGATCCCAGGAGGAACACTGAAGCTTTCTTT; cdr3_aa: CSARDPRRNTEAFF
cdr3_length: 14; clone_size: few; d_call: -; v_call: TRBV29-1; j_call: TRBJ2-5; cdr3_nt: TGCAGCGCTAGGATTGGAGGGGGCGCGGAGACCCAGTACTTC; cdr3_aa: CSARIGGGAETQYF
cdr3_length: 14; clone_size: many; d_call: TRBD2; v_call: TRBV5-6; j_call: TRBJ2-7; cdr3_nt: TGTGCCAGCAGCTTGGATTGGGAGGGTAACGAGCAGTACTTC; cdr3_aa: CASSLDWEGNEQYF
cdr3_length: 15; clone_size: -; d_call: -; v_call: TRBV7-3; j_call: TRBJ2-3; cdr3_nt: TGTGCCAGCAGCTTAACAGCCCTAATCACAGATACGCAGTATTTT; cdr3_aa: CASSLTALITDTQYF
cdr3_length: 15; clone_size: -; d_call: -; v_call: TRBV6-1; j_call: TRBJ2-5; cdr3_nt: TGTGCCAGCAGTGAAAGGAGGGGGATCCAAGAGACCCAGTACTTC; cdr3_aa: CASSERRGIQETQYF
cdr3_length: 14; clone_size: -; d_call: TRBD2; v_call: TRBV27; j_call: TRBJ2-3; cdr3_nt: TGTGCCAGCAGGACTAGCAGACTCACAGATACGCAGTATTTT; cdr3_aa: CASRTSRLTDTQYF
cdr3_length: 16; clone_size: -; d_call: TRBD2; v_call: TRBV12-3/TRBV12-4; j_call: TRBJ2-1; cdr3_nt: TGTGCCAGCAGTCCCGGGACTAGCGGGATCTACAATGAGCAGTTCTTC; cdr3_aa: CASSPGTSGIYNEQFF
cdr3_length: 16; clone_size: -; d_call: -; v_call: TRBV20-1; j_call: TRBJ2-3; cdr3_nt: TGCAGTGCTAGAGATCTGGGGGGCGGACGCACAGATACGCAGTATTTT; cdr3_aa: CSARDLGGGRTDTQYF
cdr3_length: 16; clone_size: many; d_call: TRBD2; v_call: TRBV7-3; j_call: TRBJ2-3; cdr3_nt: TGTGCCAGCAGCTTGGGTTTAGCGGGAGGGACAGATACGCAGTATTTT; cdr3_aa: CASSLGLAGGTDTQYF
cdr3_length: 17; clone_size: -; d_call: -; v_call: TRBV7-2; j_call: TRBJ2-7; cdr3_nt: TGTGCCAGCAGCTTAAGAAGTAGCGACAGGATAAGTTACGAGCAGTACTTC; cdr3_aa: CASSLRSSDRISYEQYF
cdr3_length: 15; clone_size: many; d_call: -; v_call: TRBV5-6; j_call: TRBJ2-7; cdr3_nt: TGTGCCAGCAGCTTGGAGCGGGACAACTACTACGAGCAGTACTTC; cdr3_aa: CASSLERDNYYEQYF
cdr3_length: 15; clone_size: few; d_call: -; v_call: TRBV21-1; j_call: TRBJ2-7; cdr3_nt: TGTGCCAGCATCGGAGGGGCAGGCGGAACCTACGAGCAGTACTTC; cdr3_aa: CASIGGAGGTYEQYF
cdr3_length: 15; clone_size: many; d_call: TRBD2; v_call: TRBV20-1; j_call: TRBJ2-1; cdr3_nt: TGCAGTGCTTCCCCCACTAGCGGGTCCTACCGTGAGCAGTTCTTC; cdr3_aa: CSASPTSGSYREQFF
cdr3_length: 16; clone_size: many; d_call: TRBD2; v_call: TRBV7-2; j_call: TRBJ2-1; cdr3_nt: TGTGCCAGCAGCTTAGGGGGCGGGGGTAATTTCAATGAGCAGTTCTTC; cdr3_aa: CASSLGGGGNFNEQFF
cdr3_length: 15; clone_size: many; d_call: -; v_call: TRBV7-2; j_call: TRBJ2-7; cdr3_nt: TGTGCCAGCCAGACACACCAGCGGAGCAACTACGAGCAGTACTTC; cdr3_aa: CASQTHQRSNYEQYF
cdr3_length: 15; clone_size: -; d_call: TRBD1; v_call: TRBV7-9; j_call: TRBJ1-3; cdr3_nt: TGTGCCAGCAGCTTAGTAGGGGGCACTGGAAACACCATATATTTT; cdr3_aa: CASSLVGGTGNTIYF
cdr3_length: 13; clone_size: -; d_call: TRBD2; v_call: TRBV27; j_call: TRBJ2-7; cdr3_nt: TGTGCCAGCACCGCTAGCGGCTCCTACGAGCAGTACTTC; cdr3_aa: CASTASGSYEQYF
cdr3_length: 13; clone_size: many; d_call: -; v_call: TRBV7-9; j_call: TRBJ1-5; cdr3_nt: TGTGCCAGCAGCCTTATAATGGGGCAGCCCCAGCATTTT; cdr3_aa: CASSLIMGQPQHF
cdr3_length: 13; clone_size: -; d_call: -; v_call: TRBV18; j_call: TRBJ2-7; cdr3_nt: TGTGCCAGCTCACCAACACCGAACTACGAGCAGTACTTC; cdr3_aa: CASSPTPNYEQYF
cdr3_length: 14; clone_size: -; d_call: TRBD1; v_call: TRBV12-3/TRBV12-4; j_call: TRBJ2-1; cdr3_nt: TGTGCCAGCAGGCCGGGACAGGGATACAATGAGCAGTTCTTC; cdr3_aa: CASRPGQGYNEQFF
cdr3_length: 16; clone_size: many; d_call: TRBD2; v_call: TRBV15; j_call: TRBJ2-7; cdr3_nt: TGTGCCACCAGCAGGGAATTAGCGGGGTCGCCCTACGAGCAGTACTTC; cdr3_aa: CATSRELAGSPYEQYF
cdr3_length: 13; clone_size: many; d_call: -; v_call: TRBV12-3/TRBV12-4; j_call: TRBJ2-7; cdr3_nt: TGTGCCAGCAGACAGGACGGTGCCTACGAGCAGTACTTC; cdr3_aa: CASRQDGAYEQYF
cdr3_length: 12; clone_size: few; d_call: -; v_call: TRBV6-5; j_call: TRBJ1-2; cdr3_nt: TGTGCCAGCAGTTACCTCGGGACCCTCTACACCTTC; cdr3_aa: CASSYLGTLYTF
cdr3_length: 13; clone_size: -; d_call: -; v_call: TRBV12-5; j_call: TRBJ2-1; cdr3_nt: TGTGCTAGTGGTTTGGGAACTCCGTCCCAGCAGTTCTTC; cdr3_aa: CASGLGTPSQQFF
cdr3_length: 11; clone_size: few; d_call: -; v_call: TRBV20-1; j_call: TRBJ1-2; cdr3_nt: TGCAGTGCTGCCCTCTATGAAGGCTACACCTTC; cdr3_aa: CSAALYEGYTF
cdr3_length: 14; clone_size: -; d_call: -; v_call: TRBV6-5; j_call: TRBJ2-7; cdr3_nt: TGTGCCAGCAGTTACTCACCACAGGGCTACGAGCAGTACTTC; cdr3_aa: CASSYSPQGYEQYF
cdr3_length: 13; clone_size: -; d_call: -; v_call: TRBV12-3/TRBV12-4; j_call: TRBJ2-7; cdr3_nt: TGTGCCAGCAGGCCACAGGAGTCCTACGAGCAGTACTTC; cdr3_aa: CASRPQESYEQYF
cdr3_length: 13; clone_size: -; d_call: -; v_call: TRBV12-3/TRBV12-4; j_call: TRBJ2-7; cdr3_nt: TGTGCCAGCAGTTTCGGGCAGGGCGGGGAGCAGTACTTC; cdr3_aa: CASSFGQGGEQYF
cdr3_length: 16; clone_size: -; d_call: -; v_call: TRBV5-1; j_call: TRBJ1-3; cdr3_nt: TGCGCCAGCAGCCAGGGGACACTCATTTCTGGAAACACCATATATTTT; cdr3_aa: CASSQGTLISGNTIYF
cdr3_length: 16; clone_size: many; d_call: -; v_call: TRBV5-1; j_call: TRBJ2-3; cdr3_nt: TGCGCCAGCAGCTTGGCACGGGGCCCAGGCACAGATACGCAGTATTTT; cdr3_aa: CASSLARGPGTDTQYF
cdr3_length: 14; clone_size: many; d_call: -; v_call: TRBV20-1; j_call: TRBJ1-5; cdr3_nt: TGCAGTGCTAGAGATTTGGGGGGGGGGTTAGCCCAGCATTTT; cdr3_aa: CSARDLGGGLAQHF
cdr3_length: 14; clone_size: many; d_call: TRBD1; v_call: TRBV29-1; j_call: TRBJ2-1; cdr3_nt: TGCAGCTTATCGGACAGGGGAAAAAACAATGAGCAGTTCTTC; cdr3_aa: CSLSDRGKNNEQFF
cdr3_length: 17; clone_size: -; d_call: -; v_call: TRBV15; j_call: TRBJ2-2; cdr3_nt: TGTGCCACCAGCAGAGATCTGAAAGGGGCGAGTACCGGGGAGCTGTTTTTT; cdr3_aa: CATSRDLKGASTGELFF
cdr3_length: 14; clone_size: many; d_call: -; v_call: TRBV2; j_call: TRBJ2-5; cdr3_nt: TGTGCCAGCAACAGTCAGGACAGACAAGAGACCCAGTACTTC; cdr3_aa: CASNSQDRQETQYF
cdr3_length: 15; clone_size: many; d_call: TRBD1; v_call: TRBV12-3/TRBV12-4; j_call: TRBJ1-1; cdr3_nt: TGTGCCAGCAATCCGGGACAGATACTTAACACTGAAGCTTTCTTT; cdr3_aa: CASNPGQILNTEAFF